The rows below give T cell receptor beta chains drawn from one sample of a study of tumor-infiltrating lymphocytes in primary liver carcinoma. TCRdb re-analysed the multiplex PCR reads in MiXCR, keeping a single row per CDR3 protein. The sample holds fewer than 400,000 distinct CDR3 sequences, roughly two thirds seen once. What was sequenced was peripheral blood. These receptors were taken from a man aged 40-55 years with primary liver carcinoma and hepatitis B virus infection. Both conserved end residues are part of each CDR3. D genes are given only for firm matches. Clone size is shown for a subset of rows, as once, few, many or a class of expanded clone.

length	D	J	V	size	CDR3	DNA
15	TRBD1	TRBJ1-1	TRBV4-1	once	CASSLSGGGNTETFF	TGCGCCAGCAGCCTATCAGGGGGCGGAAACACTGAAACTTTCTTT
12	-	TRBJ2-5	TRBV10-3	many	CAISTSQETQYF	TGTGCCATCTCGACTAGCCAAGAGACCCAGTACTTC
13	TRBD1	TRBJ1-1	TRBV6-5	-	CVTQTGGMTEAFF	TGTGTCACCCAGACAGGGGGAATGACTGAAGCTTTCTTT
16	-	TRBJ2-2	TRBV12-3/TRBV12-4	-	CASSGSVRDNTGELFF	TGTGCCAGCAGTGGGTCGGTGCGTGATAACACCGGGGAGCTGTTTTTT
11	-	TRBJ1-2	TRBV19	-	CASSFRGGYTF	TGTGCCAGTAGTTTCCGGGGCGGCTACACCTTC
14	-	TRBJ1-1	TRBV7-9	-	CASSLAGQNTEAFF	TGTGCCAGCAGCTTAGCGGGCCAGAACACTGAAGCTTTCTTT
13	-	TRBJ2-1	TRBV10-3	many	CAIGRTGEVEQFF	TGTGCCATCGGTAGGACGGGCGAAGTGGAGCAGTTCTTC
13	-	TRBJ2-1	TRBV6-5	many	CASRPDRNNEQFF	TGTGCCAGCAGACCCGACAGAAACAATGAGCAGTTCTTC
17	TRBD2	TRBJ2-3	TRBV6-6	few	CASSYLLAGGGADTQYF	TGTGCCAGCAGTTACCTCCTAGCGGGAGGGGGGGCAGATACGCAGTATTTT
13	TRBD1	TRBJ2-2	TRBV10-3	-	CAVRDRGAGDLFF	TGTGCCGTCCGGGACAGGGGTGCCGGGGACCTGTTTTTT
12	-	TRBJ2-7	TRBV12-3/TRBV12-4	many	CASSLTENEQYF	TGTGCCAGCAGCCTGACTGAGAACGAGCAGTACTTC
12	TRBD1	TRBJ2-7	TRBV29-1	-	CNARTGNREQYF	TGCAACGCTCGGACAGGCAATCGCGAGCAGTACTTT
18	-	TRBJ1-5	TRBV6-2/TRBV6-3	-	CASSLGGFRAHSIQSQHF	TGTGCCAGCAGTTTGGGAGGGTTCCGGGCTCATAGCATTCAGTCCCAGCATTTT
15	-	TRBJ2-2	TRBV6-6	-	CASTVRDSYTGELFF	TGTGCCAGCACCGTCCGGGACTCTTACACCGGGGAGCTGTTTTTT
15	-	TRBJ1-1	TRBV5-1	once	CASSLTRGRGTEAFF	TGCGCCAGCAGCTTGACTCGGGGACGGGGCACTGAAGCTTTCTTT
14	-	TRBJ2-2	TRBV7-9	-	CASSFVSRPGELFF	TGTGCCAGCAGCTTCGTTTCCCGGCCCGGGGAGCTGTTTTTT
11	-	TRBJ2-5	TRBV12-3/TRBV12-4	-	CASSLGEIQYF	TGTGCCAGCAGTTTAGGAGAGATCCAGTACTTC
11	-	TRBJ2-7	TRBV30	-	CAWVRSGEQYF	TGTGCCTGGGTTCGGTCTGGGGAGCAGTACTTC
14	-	TRBJ1-1	TRBV29-1	once	CSVVIGEVNTEAFF	TGCAGCGTCGTCATAGGGGAGGTGAACACTGAAGCTTTCTTT
14	-	TRBJ1-1	TRBV6-2/TRBV6-3	-	CDIRRGGMNTEAFF	TGTGACATTCGGCGAGGGGGGATGAACACTGAAGCTTTCTTT
13	-	TRBJ2-5	TRBV12-3/TRBV12-4	-	CASSIEGRETQYF	TGTGCCAGTAGCATAGAGGGCCGCGAGACCCAGTACTTC
13	-	TRBJ2-5	TRBV12-2	few	CASRPTYRETQYF	TGTGCAAGTCGCCCCACCTATCGAGAGACCCAGTACTTC
15	-	TRBJ1-4	TRBV11-1	-	CAGSIPGTENGKLFF	TGTGCCGGCAGCATCCCTGGGACGGAAAATGGAAAACTGTTTTTT
12	-	TRBJ2-2	TRBV6-5	few	CVSSPNTGELFF	TGTGTCAGCAGTCCAAACACCGGGGAGCTGTTTTTT
14	TRBD1	TRBJ1-1	TRBV7-9	-	CASQIRDRGTGAFF	TGTGCCAGCCAGATTCGGGACAGGGGAACTGGAGCTTTCTTT
13	-	TRBJ2-7	TRBV11-3	-	CASGKGLGHEQYF	TGTGCCAGCGGGAAGGGACTGGGCCACGAGCAGTACTTC
14	-	TRBJ2-1	TRBV10-3	-	CAISMLPAAGEKFF	TGTGCCATCAGTATGTTGCCGGCTGCGGGTGAGAAGTTCTTC
12	-	TRBJ2-4	TRBV30	-	CAWIEGDNIQCF	TGTGCCTGGATCGAAGGGGACAACATTCAGTGCTTC
14	TRBD1	TRBJ2-2	TRBV10-1	-	CACNGDRYTGELFF	TGCGCCTGCAACGGGGACAGATACACCGGGGAGCTGTTTTTT
17	-	TRBJ2-5	TRBV4-3	-	CASIQPTISGGQETQYF	TGCGCCAGCATCCAACCAACGATTAGCGGAGGCCAAGAGACCCAGTACTTC
15	TRBD2	TRBJ2-1	TRBV5-4	-	CASSLVAGGDNEHFF	TGTGCCAGCAGCTTGGTAGCGGGAGGGGACAATGAGCACTTCTTC
12	TRBD1	TRBJ2-3	TRBV29-1	many	CSVATGTGAQYF	TGCAGCGTTGCAACAGGGACAGGGGCGCAGTATTTT
15	-	TRBJ1-1	TRBV29-1	-	CSVRAGWGVNTEAYF	TGCAGCGTTCGGGCGGGGTGGGGAGTGAACACCGAAGCTTACTTT
12	TRBD2	TRBJ2-1	TRBV6-2/TRBV6-3	-	CASSGTDEEKFF	TGTGCAAGCAGCGGGACCGATGAGGAGAAGTTCTTC
13	-	TRBJ2-2	TRBV30	-	CAWQGSRTGGLFF	TGTGCCTGGCAGGGGTCGCGCACCGGGGGGCTGTTTTTT
15	TRBD1	TRBJ1-4	TRBV11-3	-	CASSARDRTNEKLFF	TGTGCCAGCAGCGCCCGGGACAGAACTAATGAAAAACTGTTTTTT
16	TRBD1	TRBJ2-1	TRBV11-2	-	CGSSLEKGAEGNEWFF	TGTGGCAGCAGCTTAGAGAAGGGGGCTGAGGGAAATGAGTGGTTCTTC
12	-	TRBJ2-1	TRBV7-6	-	CASSPPRDEQFF	TGTGCCAGCAGCCCTCCGCGAGATGAGCAGTTCTTC
15	TRBD1	TRBJ1-5	TRBV6-1	-	CASSGGDRGVQPQHF	TGTGCCAGCAGTGGGGGAGACAGGGGTGTTCAGCCCCAGCATTTT
16	TRBD1	TRBJ2-3	TRBV11-2	-	CASNLVPGTGGDTQYF	TGTGCCAGCAACTTAGTGCCGGGGACAGGGGGAGATACGCAGTATTTT
16	TRBD2	TRBJ2-1	TRBV28	few	CASSEWGLADHNEQFF	TGTGCCAGCAGCGAATGGGGACTAGCGGACCACAATGAGCAGTTCTTC
16	TRBD1	TRBJ2-3	TRBV4-1	-	CASCQLTGGTSDTHYF	TGCGCCAGCTGCCAACTGACAGGGGGTACGTCAGATACGCACTATTTT
13	TRBD1	TRBJ2-3	TRBV29-1	-	CIVLTGSTYTQYF	TGCATCGTCCTGACAGGGAGCACATATACGCAGTATTTT
13	TRBD1	TRBJ1-5	TRBV30	-	CAWSAGGDGTQHF	TGTGCCTGGAGTGCAGGGGGGGACGGGACGCAGCATTTT
12	-	TRBJ1-5	TRBV28	few	CASRHASQPQHF	TGTGCCAGCAGACACGCAAGTCAGCCCCAGCATTTT
15	TRBD1	TRBJ2-3	TRBV5-4	many	CASSLDRGPTDTQYF	TGTGCCAGCAGCTTGGACAGGGGGCCCACAGATACGCAGTATTTT
15	TRBD2	TRBJ2-1	TRBV7-3	-	CASSLKASGVNEQFF	TGTGCCAGCAGCTTAAAGGCTAGCGGGGTCAATGAGCAGTTCTTC
16	TRBD1	TRBJ2-2	TRBV6-5	once	CASSYLGTGFSGELFF	TGTGCCAGCAGTTACCTTGGGACAGGGTTCTCCGGGGAGCTGTTTTTT
13	-	TRBJ2-1	TRBV6-2/TRBV6-3	-	CASSYRHGNEQFF	TGTGCCAGCAGTTACAGACATGGCAATGAGCAGTTCTTC
13	-	TRBJ2-5	TRBV12-3/TRBV12-4	many	CASKTRIQETQYF	TGTGCCAGCAAAACCCGAATCCAAGAGACCCAGTACTTC
19	TRBD2	TRBJ2-3	TRBV14	-	CASSQVTGLAGGPTDTQYF	TGTGCCAGCAGCCAAGTCACCGGGCTAGCGGGAGGCCCCACAGATACGCAGTATTTT
16	TRBD1	TRBJ2-7	TRBV4-2	-	CASIQDPGTAVGEQYF	TGTGCAAGCATCCAAGATCCCGGGACAGCGGTGGGGGAGCAGTACTTC
14	-	TRBJ1-6	TRBV5-8	-	CASSLVTANSPLHF	TGTGCCAGCAGCTTGGTAACGGCAAATTCACCCCTCCACTTT
17	-	TRBJ1-6	TRBV14	-	CASSQGRGGGRPSPLHF	TGTGCCAGCAGCCAAGGCCGTGGGGGCGGCAGGCCCTCACCCCTCCACTTT
15	-	TRBJ1-2	TRBV25-1	-	CASSEVRDGNYGYTF	TGTGCCAGCAGTGAAGTCAGGGACGGCAACTATGGCTACACCTTC
15	-	TRBJ2-1	TRBV5-1	few	CASSTDVQSHNEQFF	TGCGCCAGCAGCACGGACGTTCAATCCCACAATGAGCAGTTCTTC
12	-	TRBJ1-1	TRBV29-1	once	CSVVWGLTEAFF	TGCAGCGTCGTATGGGGGTTGACTGAAGCTTTCTTT
14	-	TRBJ2-5	TRBV4-2	-	CASSQEVYQETLYF	TGTGCCAGCAGTCAGGAGGTGTACCAAGAGACCCTGTACTTC
16	-	TRBJ2-7	TRBV21-1	-	CASSSYRGYEGYEQYF	TGTGCCAGCAGCTCCTATCGGGGATATGAGGGCTACGAGCAGTACTTC
14	TRBD2	TRBJ2-7	TRBV10-3	few	CATDDGRAVYGQYF	TGTGCCACCGACGACGGGAGGGCAGTCTACGGGCAGTACTTC